Following are 31 T cell receptor beta chains from one sample sequenced in a study of T-cell reconstitution after alpha-beta-depleted transplantation in children. Unique molecular identifiers were built into the TCRbeta library. TCRdb re-called the PCR reads through MiXCR, storing one row per CDR3 protein. The sample includes some 440,000 distinct CDR3 sequences, 15% to 20% of them seen just once. Specimen: PBMCs, mostly from graft donor cells, collected 360 days after TCRalphabeta/CD19-depleted stem cell transplant. The receptors stem from a boy younger than two who had a stem cell transplant for Wiskott-Aldrich syndrome, so the T cells may come from the graft donor.

The V gene is TRBV18, the J gene TRBJ2-2, with 11 bases identical to TRBD2. V shed 8 bases and J 1 base; nucleotides not matched to a gene: 6. The V gene's germline CDR1 is KGHSH and CDR2 LQKENI. The CDR3 is 16 amino acids. Here the CDR3 DNA reads TGTGCCAGCCTGAAAGGACTAGCGGGGAACACCGGGGAGCTGTTTTTT. Amino acid sequence: CASLKGLAGNTGELFF.

This clonotype was seen many times. The rearrangement joins TRBV29-1 to TRBJ1-1; D call uncertain. The V gene's germline CDR1 is SQVTM and CDR2 ANQGSEA. The ends were cut back, 3 bases at V and 4 bases at J, with 12 bases in the middle. CDR3 size: 13 residues. The CDR3 reads CSVDRKMGTEAFF. The CDR3 DNA reads TGCAGCGTTGATAGGAAAATGGGCACTGAAGCTTTCTTT.

This clonotype was detected a few times. The V call is TRBV10-3, the J call TRBJ1-1; 7 bases map to TRBD1. Germline loops: CDR1 ENHRY, CDR2 SYGVKD. Trimming took 5 bases from V and 6 from J; bases not matched to a gene: 9. This CDR3 has 14 amino acids. The CDR3, as DNA: TGTGCCATCAGTACTGTTACAGGGGTAGCTGAAGCTTTCTTT. The encoded protein is CAISTVTGVAEAFF.

The V gene is TRBV5-1, the J gene TRBJ2-3, with a possible D match to TRBD2 (5 bases). The CDR3 covers 16 residues. V dropped 0 bases and J dropped 0 bases, with 11 bases sitting between them. The V gene's germline CDR1 is SGHRS and CDR2 YFSETQ. CDR3 sequence: CASSLEASRSTDTQYF. CDR3 nucleotides: TGCGCCAGCAGCTTGGAAGCTAGCCGAAGCACAGATACGCAGTATTTT.

This clonotype occurred a few times. The chain carries TRBV12-3 or TRBV12-4 and TRBJ2-1; D uncertain. This CDR3 has 13 residues. Trimming removed 6 bases at V and 3 bases at J, with 9 bases between. The CDR3 is CASSPMFYNEQFF. The CDR3 DNA reads TGTGCCAGCAGCCCTATGTTCTACAATGAGCAGTTCTTC.

In its sample, this clonotype was seen a few times. This rearrangement joins TRBV6-2 or TRBV6-3 to TRBJ2-1, with a possible D match to TRBD1 (5 bases). Germline lookup yields CDR1 MNHEY and CDR2 SVGEGT. The length of the CDR3 is 14 residues. V was cut by 6 bases and J by 3 bases, with 12 bases left in between. The CDR3 loop is CASRAGFIYNEQFF. The DNA for the CDR3 is TGTGCCAGCAGAGCAGGGTTTATCTACAATGAGCAGTTCTTC.

The sample holds a few counts of this clonotype. The chain recombines TRBV4-2 with TRBJ2-7, with a weak D call TRBD2 (5 bases). Deletions cut 0 bases from V and 3 bases from J, with 15 bases between. There are 16 residues in the CDR3. Per germline, CDR1 LGHNA and CDR2 YNFKEQ. The CDR3 sequence: CASSQEGGGDYYEQYF. The CDR3 bases are TGTGCCAGCAGCCAAGAGGGCGGCGGAGACTACTACGAGCAGTACTTC.

This clonotype has just a few counts. This chain connects TRBV20-1 to TRBJ2-2, with TRBD2 matching over 12 bases. Germline V CDR1 and CDR2: DFQATT, SNEGSKA (reference sequence). Trimming took 0 bases from V and 6 from J; bases not matched to a gene: 14. The CDR3 spans 19 residues. The CDR3 DNA reads as TGCAGTGCTAGAGATGAACTAGCGGGGGGCTGGGTCAAGGCCGGGGAGCTGTTTTTT. It translates to CSARDELAGGWVKAGELFF.

This rearrangement joins TRBV6-1 to TRBJ1-6; possibly TRBD1 for D (6 bases). The V end lost 7 bases, the J end lost 7 bases, and 11 bases lay between the germline ends. The CDR3 is 13 residues long. Germline loops: CDR1 MNHNS, CDR2 SASEGT. The CDR3 spells CASTGGRNSPLHF. DNA for the CDR3: TGTGCCAGCACTGGGGGGCGGAATTCACCCCTCCACTTT.

This chain uses TRBV28 with TRBJ1-1; the D gene is possibly TRBD1 (6 bases). Trimming cost V 2 bases and J 6 bases, with 10 bases left between them. The germline gives CDR1 MDHEN, CDR2 SYDVKM. CDR3 length equals 13 residues. The CDR3: CASSLPDRPEAFF. The CDR3 nucleotides read TGTGCCAGCAGTTTACCGGACAGACCTGAAGCTTTCTTT.

The CDR3 spells CASSQVTEDRGNEQYF. The DNA of the CDR3 is TGCGCCAGCAGCCAAGTAACAGAGGACAGGGGAAACGAGCAGTACTTC. V and J are TRBV4-1 and TRBJ2-7; 9 bases match TRBD1. This CDR3 has 16 residues. Germline V gene lookup returns CDR1 MGHRA and CDR2 YSYEKL. With V trimmed by 1 base and J by 5 bases, 9 bases remained unmatched.

This clonotype was counted between two and nine times. This chain joins TRBV10-3 and TRBJ2-2, with unresolved D. The CDR3 extends over 11 amino acids. With 6 bases removed from V and 4 bases from J, the gap between germline ends came to 3 bases. Germline CDR1 is ENHRY and CDR2 is SYGVKD. This CDR3 reads CAIRGTGELFF. CDR3 nucleotides: TGTGCCATCAGGGGCACCGGGGAGCTGTTTTTT.

There are a few counts of this clonotype. The rearrangement links TRBV5-1 to TRBJ2-5; TRBD2 matches at 11 bases. V shed 5 bases, J shed 5 bases, and the junction held 11 bases outside the gene matches. This CDR3 comprises 16 residues. Looked up from germline, CDR1 is SGHRS and CDR2 is YFSETQ. The CDR3 DNA reads as TGCGCCAGCAGGCAGACTAGCGGGGAGCCCTCGGAGACCCAGTACTTC. It is translated as CASRQTSGEPSETQYF.

This chain links TRBV5-1 with TRBJ2-3, with 10 nucleotides matching TRBD1. Germline V gives CDR1 SGHRS, CDR2 YFSETQ. CDR3 length: 15 residues. V was clipped by 2 bases and J by 5 bases; unmatched bases: 5. The CDR3 here is CASSFPWTGGDTQYF. The CDR3 nucleotides are TGCGCCAGCAGCTTCCCCTGGACAGGGGGAGATACGCAGTATTTT.

This clonotype turned up a few times. V and J are TRBV13 and TRBJ2-3, with 7 bases fitting TRBD2. Germline CDR1 and CDR2: PRHDT and FYEKMQ (reference sequence). V shed 5 bases, J shed 4 bases, and the junction held 6 bases outside the gene matches. The CDR3 consists of 14 residues. DNA of the CDR3: TGTGCCAGCAGCCTCGGACTAGGCCCAGATACGCAGTATTTT. It translates to CASSLGLGPDTQYF.

This clonotype was observed a single time. This chain connects TRBV14 to TRBJ2-7; D uncertain. Germline CDR1 reads SGHDN; CDR2 reads FVKESK. V shed 3 bases and J shed 6 bases, with 12 bases lying between them. This CDR3 has 13 residues. CDR3 protein: CASSQIRLVEQYF. CDR3 sequence (DNA): TGTGCCAGCAGCCAGATCAGATTGGTCGAGCAGTACTTC.

The table lists this clonotype with many counts. The chain is built from TRBV12-3 or TRBV12-4 and TRBJ2-7; D remains unclear. The CDR3 runs 13 residues. V dropped 2 bases and J dropped 2 bases, with 7 bases sitting between them. The CDR3 loop reads CASSLMSAYEQYF. The CDR3 nucleotides read TGTGCCAGCAGTTTAATGTCAGCCTACGAGCAGTACTTC.

This clonotype was recorded a few times. The chain carries TRBV5-1 and TRBJ2-3; 10 nucleotides match TRBD2. CDR1 SGHRS and CDR2 YFSETQ come from the germline V gene. The V and J ends lost 0 bases and 6 bases, in that order; junction bases with no gene match: 13. The CDR3 is 18 amino acids. CDR3 DNA sequence: TGCGCCAGCAGCTTGGCCGTCGGGGTAGCGGGGGGATCGGATACGCAGTATTTT. Its protein is CASSLAVGVAGGSDTQYF.

This clonotype was detected a few times. The gene calls are TRBV20-1 and TRBJ1-2; D unclear. There are 12 residues in the CDR3. Germline CDR1 reads DFQATT; CDR2 reads SNEGSKA (reference sequence). V gave up 1 base and J gave up 4 bases, with 7 bases separating them. CDR3 bases: TGCAGTGCTAGAGTTGGAGTCTATGGCTACACCTTC. Residues: CSARVGVYGYTF.

This clonotype was found many times. J is TRBJ2-1 and V is TRBV9; tentatively, D is TRBD2 (5 bases). The CDR3 sequence is 14 residues long. Germline V gives CDR1 SGDLS, CDR2 YYNGEE. V shed 3 bases and J shed 4 bases, with 11 bases lying between them. The CDR3 region is CASSASRTYNEQFF. Here the CDR3 DNA reads TGTGCCAGCAGCGCCTCTAGGACTTACAATGAGCAGTTCTTC.

This clonotype was seen more than once but under ten times. The chain links TRBV3-1 to TRBJ2-1; D is perhaps TRBD1 or TRBD2 (5 bases each). V gave up 4 bases and J gave up 9 bases, with 10 bases separating them. Per the germline V gene, CDR1 is LGHDT and CDR2 is YNNKEL (reference sequence). This CDR3 has 12 residues. In DNA, the CDR3 is TGTGCCAGCAGCCCGGGGCCATTTGAGCAGTTCTTC. Residues: CASSPGPFEQFF.

The chain is built from TRBV28 and TRBJ2-1; tentatively, D is TRBD2 (5 bases). Germline loops: CDR1 MDHEN, CDR2 SYDVKM. Deletions cut 9 bases from V and 8 bases from J, with 20 bases between. The CDR3 runs to 14 residues. The CDR3 DNA reads TGTGCCAGTGAGGGTCAACTCGTGTGGGATGAGCAGTTCTTC. Translated, it gives CASEGQLVWDEQFF.

This clonotype turned up a few times. The gene calls are TRBV4-1 and TRBJ2-1, with TRBD2 as a possible D gene (6 bases). In germline, CDR1 is MGHRA, CDR2 YSYEKL. The CDR3 sequence is 15 residues long. V lost 0 bases to trimming and J lost 4 bases, with 10 bases between them. The CDR3 coding sequence is TGCGCCAGCAGCCAAGAGGGGGGTGGTTACAATGAGCAGTTCTTC. It codes for CASSQEGGGYNEQFF.

The V gene is TRBV4-3, the J gene TRBJ2-2, with 7 positions matching TRBD2. Germline assignment: CDR1 LGHNA and CDR2 YSLEER. The CDR3 spans 19 residues. Trimming took 0 bases from V and 2 from J; bases not matched to a gene: 12. Written as DNA, the CDR3 is TGCGCCAGCAGCCAAGAGGCGAGAAGCGGGACTACAAACACCGGGGAGCTGTTTTTT. Its protein product is CASSQEARSGTTNTGELFF.

This clonotype was seen more than once but under ten times. V and J are TRBV29-1 and TRBJ2-7, with 12 bases fitting TRBD1. Germline-derived CDR1 and CDR2 are SQVTM and ANQGSEA. This CDR3 comprises 17 residues. Trimming removed 5 bases from V and 2 bases from J; junction bases left unmatched: 13. The CDR3 here is CSVTRPGQGALTYEQYF. The CDR3 region has the DNA TGCAGCGTTACCCGGCCGGGACAGGGGGCTTTAACCTACGAGCAGTACTTC.

The V gene is TRBV24-1, the J gene TRBJ2-1; perhaps TRBD1 as D (8 bases). This CDR3 is built from 15 residues. V lost 8 bases to trimming and J lost 7 bases, with 20 bases between them. Germline loops: CDR1 KGHDR, CDR2 SFDVKD. The CDR3, as DNA: TGTGCCACCACCCCACAGGGGGGGAACAGGAATGAGCAGTTCTTC. This gives the protein CATTPQGGNRNEQFF.

This chain connects TRBV7-6 to TRBJ2-3, with TRBD1 identical over 7 bases. CDR1 is SGHVS, CDR2 FNYEAQ, per germline. V lost 5 bases, J lost 1 base, and 15 bases stayed unmatched. This CDR3 is 18 amino acids long. CDR3: CASSEGLLGQRGTDTQYF. CDR3 sequence (DNA): TGTGCCAGCAGCGAAGGCCTTCTGGGACAGAGAGGCACAGATACGCAGTATTTT.

This clonotype was seen at least ten times. The genes are TRBV12-3 or TRBV12-4 and TRBJ2-7, with D possibly being TRBD2 (6 bases). V was trimmed by 3 bases and J by 0 bases, leaving 9 bases between them. The CDR3 runs 14 residues. DNA of the CDR3: TGTGCCAGCAGTTTCGGGGGAGACTCCTACGAGCAGTACTTC. Its protein is CASSFGGDSYEQYF.

This clonotype showed up just a few times. The J gene is TRBJ2-1, the V gene TRBV5-1, with D hard to call. The CDR3 runs to 14 residues. Trimming removed 0 bases from V and 4 bases from J, with 8 bases in between. Germline lookup yields CDR1 SGHRS and CDR2 YFSETQ. The CDR3 coding sequence is TGCGCCAGCAGCTTGGGACGTGGGTACAATGAGCAGTTCTTC. Its protein is CASSLGRGYNEQFF.

The CDR3 nucleotides are TGCGCCAGCAGGACCCTTAGCCACGTGGGAAATGAGCAGTTCTTC. The encoded protein is CASRTLSHVGNEQFF. This chain links TRBV10-2 with TRBJ2-1, with no clear D. Trimming pared 6 bases from V and 7 bases from J, leaving 19 bases between. CDR3 size: 15 residues. Germline CDR1 WSHSY, CDR2 SAAADI.

This clonotype showed up many times. V gene TRBV30 combines with J gene TRBJ1-2; no clear D. V was trimmed by 2 bases and J by 3 bases, leaving 19 bases between them. From germline, CDR1 is GTSNPN and CDR2 SVGIG (reference sequence). The CDR3 has 16 residues. CDR3 region: CAWSPRTWSKDYGYTF. DNA of the CDR3: TGTGCCTGGAGTCCACGGACTTGGAGCAAGGACTATGGCTACACCTTC.